The following is a T cell receptor (beta chain) sequence with its context. The record originates from a study of blood T cells in healthy people across ages. The CDR3 has 14 residues. V was clipped by 5 bases and J by 4 bases; unmatched bases: 6. CDR1 and CDR2 (germline): SEHNR, FQNEAQ (reference sequence). Sample-barcoded 5' priming and a J-beta primer mix drove a second PCR of about 6 to 12 cycles. MiXCR was run by TCRdb on the 5' RACE reads, yielding one entry per CDR3 protein. The sample lists about 1,400,000 distinct CDR3 sequences, approximately 59% occurring once. This chain joins TRBV7-9 and TRBJ2-7; TRBD1 agrees at 9 bases. The source material was blood. The TCR comes from a man between 18 and 29 years old in good health. CDR3 nucleotides: TGTGCCAGCAGCGTCGGGACAGGGTTTTACGAGCAGTACTTC. Its protein is CASSVGTGFYEQYF.